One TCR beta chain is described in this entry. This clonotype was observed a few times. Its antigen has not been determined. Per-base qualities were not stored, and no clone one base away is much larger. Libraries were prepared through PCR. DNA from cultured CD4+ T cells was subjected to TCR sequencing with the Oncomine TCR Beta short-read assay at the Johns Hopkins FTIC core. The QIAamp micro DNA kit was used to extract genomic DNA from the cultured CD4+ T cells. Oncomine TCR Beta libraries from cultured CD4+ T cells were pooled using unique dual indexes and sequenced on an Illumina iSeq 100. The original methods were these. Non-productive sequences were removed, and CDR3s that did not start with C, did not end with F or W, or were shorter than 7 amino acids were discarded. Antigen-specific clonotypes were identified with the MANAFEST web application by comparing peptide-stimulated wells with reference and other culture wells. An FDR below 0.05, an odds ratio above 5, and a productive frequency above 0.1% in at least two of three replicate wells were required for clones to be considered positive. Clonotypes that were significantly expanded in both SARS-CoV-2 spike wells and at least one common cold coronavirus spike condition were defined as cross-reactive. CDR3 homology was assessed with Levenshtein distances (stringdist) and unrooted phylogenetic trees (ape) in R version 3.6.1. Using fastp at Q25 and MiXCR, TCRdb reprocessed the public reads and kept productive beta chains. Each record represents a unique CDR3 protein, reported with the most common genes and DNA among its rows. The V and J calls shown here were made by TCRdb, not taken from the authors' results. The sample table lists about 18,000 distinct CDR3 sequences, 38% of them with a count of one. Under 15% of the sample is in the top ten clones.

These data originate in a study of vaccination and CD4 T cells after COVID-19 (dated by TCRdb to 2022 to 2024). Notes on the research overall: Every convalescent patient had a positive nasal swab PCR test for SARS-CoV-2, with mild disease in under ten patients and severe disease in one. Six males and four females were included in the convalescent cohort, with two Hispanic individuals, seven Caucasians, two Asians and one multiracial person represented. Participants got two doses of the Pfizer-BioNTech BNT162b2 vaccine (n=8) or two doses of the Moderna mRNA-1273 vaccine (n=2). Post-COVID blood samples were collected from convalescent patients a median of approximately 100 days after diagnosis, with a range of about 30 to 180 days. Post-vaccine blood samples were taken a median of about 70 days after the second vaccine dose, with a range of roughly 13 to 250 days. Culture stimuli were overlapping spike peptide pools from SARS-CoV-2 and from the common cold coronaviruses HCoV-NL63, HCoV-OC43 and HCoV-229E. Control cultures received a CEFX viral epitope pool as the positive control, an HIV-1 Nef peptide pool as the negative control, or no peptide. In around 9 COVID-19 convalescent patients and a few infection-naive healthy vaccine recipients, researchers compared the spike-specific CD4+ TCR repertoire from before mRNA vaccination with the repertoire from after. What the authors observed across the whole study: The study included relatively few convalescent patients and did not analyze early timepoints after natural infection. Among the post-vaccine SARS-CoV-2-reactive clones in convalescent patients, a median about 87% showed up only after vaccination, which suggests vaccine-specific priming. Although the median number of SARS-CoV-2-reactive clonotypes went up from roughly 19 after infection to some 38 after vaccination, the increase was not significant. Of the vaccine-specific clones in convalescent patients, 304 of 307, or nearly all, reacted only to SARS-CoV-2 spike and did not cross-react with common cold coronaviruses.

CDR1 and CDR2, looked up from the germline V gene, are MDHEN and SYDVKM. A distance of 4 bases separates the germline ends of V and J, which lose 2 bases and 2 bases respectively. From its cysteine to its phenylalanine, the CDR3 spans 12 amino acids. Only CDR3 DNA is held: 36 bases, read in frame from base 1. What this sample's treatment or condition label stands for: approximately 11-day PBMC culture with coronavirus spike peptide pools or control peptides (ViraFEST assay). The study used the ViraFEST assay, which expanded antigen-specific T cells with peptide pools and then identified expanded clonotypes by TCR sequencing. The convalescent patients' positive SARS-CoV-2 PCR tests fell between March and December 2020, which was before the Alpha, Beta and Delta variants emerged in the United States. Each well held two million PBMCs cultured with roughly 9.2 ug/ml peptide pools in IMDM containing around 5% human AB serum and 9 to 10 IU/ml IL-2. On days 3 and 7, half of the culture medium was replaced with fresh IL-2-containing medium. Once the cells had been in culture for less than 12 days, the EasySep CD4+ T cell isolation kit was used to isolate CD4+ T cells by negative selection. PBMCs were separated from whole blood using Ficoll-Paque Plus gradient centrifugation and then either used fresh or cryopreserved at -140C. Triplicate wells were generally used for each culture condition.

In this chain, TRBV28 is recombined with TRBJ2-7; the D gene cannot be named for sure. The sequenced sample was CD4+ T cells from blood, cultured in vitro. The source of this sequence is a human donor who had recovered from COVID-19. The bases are TGTGCCAGCAGTTTAACGGCCTACGAGCAGTACTTC. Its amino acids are CASSLTAYEQYF.